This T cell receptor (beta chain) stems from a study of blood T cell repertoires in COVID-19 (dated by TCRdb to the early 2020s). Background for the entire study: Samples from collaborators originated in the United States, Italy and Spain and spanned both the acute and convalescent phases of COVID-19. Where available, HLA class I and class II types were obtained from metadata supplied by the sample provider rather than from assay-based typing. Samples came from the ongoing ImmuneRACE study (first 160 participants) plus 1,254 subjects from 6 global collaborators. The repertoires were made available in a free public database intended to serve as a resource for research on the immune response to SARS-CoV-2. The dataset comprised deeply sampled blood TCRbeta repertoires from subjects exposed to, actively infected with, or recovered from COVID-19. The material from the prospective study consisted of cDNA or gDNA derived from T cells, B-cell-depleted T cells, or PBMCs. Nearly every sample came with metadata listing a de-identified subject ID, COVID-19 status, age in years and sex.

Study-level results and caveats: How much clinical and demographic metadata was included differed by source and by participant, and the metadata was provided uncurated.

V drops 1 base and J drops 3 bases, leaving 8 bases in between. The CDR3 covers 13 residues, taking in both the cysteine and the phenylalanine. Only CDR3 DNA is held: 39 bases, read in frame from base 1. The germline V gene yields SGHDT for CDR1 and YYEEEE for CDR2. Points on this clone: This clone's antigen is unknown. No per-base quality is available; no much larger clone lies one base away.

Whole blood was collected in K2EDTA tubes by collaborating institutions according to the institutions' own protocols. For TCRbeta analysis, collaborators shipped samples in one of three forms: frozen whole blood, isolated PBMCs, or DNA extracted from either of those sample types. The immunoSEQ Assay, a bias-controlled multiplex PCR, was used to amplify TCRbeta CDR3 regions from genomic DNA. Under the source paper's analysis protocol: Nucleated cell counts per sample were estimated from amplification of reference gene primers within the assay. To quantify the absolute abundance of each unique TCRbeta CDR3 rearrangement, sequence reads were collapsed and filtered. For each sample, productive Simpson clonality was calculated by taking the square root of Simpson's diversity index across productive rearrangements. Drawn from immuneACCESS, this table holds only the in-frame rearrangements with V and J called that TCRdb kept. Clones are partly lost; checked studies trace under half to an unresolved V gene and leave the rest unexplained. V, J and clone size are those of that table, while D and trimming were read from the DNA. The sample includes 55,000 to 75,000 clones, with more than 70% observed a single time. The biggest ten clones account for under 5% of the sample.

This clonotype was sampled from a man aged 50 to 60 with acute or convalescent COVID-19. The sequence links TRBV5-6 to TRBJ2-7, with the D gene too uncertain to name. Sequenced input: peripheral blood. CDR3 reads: CASSLISIYEQYF. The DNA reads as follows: TGTGCCAGCAGCTTGATTAGTATCTACGAGCAGTACTTC.